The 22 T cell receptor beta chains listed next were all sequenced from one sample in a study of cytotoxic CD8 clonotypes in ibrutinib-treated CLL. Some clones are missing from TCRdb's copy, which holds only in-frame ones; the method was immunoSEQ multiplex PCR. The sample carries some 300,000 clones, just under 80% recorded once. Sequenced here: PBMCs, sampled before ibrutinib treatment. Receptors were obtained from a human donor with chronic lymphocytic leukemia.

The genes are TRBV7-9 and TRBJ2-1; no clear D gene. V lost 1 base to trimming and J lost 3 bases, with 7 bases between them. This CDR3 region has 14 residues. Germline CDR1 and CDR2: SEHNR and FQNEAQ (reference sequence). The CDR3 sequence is CASSLVAYYNEQFF. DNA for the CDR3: TGTGCCAGCAGCTTAGTGGCCTACTACAATGAGCAGTTCTTC.

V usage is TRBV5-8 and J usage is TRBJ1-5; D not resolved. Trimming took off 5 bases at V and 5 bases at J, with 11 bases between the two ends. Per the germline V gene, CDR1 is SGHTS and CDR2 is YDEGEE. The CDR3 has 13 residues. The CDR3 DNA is TGTGCCAGCAGTATACACAAGGATCAGCCCCAGCATTTT. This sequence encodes CASSIHKDQPQHF.

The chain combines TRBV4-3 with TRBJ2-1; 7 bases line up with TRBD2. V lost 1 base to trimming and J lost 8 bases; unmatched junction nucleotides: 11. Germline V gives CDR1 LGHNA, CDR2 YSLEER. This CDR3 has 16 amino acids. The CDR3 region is CASSQGDRGSGDEQFF. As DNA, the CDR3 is TGCGCCAGCAGCCAAGGGGATCGCGGGAGTGGGGATGAGCAGTTCTTC.

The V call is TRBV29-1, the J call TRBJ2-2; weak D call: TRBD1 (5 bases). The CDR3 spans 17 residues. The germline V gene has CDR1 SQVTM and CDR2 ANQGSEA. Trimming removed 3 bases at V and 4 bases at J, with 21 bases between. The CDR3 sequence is CSVDLGHQKMSTGELFF. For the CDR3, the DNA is TGCAGCGTTGACTTAGGACACCAAAAAATGAGCACCGGGGAGCTGTTTTTT.

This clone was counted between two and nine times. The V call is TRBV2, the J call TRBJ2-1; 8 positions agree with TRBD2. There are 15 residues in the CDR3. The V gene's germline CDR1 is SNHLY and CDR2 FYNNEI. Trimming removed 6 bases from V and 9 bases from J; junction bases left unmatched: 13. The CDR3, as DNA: TGTGCCAGCAGCCCCCGGGGGGGCGGGACCGGTGAGCAGTTCTTC. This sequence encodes CASSPRGGGTGEQFF.

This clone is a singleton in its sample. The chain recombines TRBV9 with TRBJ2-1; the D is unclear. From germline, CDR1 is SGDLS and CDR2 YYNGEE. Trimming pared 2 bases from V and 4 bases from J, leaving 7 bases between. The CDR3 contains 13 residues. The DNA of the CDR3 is TGTGCCAGCAGCGTGATGACTTACAATGAGCAGTTCTTC. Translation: CASSVMTYNEQFF.

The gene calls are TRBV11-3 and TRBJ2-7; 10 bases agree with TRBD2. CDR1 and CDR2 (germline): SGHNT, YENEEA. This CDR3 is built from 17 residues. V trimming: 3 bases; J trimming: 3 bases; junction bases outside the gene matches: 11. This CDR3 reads CASSFTSGKGVDYEQYF. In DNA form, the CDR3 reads TGTGCCAGCAGCTTCACTAGCGGGAAGGGAGTTGACTACGAGCAGTACTTC.

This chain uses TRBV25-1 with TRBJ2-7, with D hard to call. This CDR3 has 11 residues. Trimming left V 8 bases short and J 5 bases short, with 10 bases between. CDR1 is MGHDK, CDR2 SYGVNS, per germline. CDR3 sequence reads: CASYMMNEQYF. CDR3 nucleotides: TGTGCCAGCTATATGATGAACGAGCAGTACTTC.

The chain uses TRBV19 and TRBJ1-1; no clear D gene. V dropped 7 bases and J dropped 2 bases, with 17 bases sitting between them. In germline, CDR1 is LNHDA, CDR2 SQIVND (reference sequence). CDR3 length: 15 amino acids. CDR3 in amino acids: CASIATTRYNTEAFF. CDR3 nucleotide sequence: TGTGCCAGTATAGCGACGACCCGGTATAACACTGAAGCTTTCTTT.

The CDR3 spells CASSFFEIANTGELFF. The DNA of the CDR3 is TGCGCCAGCAGCTTTTTTGAAATCGCGAACACCGGGGAGCTGTTTTTT. J is TRBJ2-2 and V is TRBV5-1; no firm D call. Germline CDR1 reads SGHRS; CDR2 reads YFSETQ. The CDR3 contains 16 residues. Deletions cut 2 bases from V and 0 bases from J, with 11 bases between.

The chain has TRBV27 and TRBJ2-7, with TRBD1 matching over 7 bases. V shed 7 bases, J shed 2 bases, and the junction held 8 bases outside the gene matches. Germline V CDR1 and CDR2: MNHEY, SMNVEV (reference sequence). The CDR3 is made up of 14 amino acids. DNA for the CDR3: TGTGCCAGCAAGACCACAGGGGCGCCCTACGAGCAGTACTTC. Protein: CASKTTGAPYEQYF.

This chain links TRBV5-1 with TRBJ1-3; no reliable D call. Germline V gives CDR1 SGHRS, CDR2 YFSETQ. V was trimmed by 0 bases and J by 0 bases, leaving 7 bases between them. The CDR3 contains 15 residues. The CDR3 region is CASSLELDSGNTIYF. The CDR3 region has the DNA TGCGCCAGCAGCTTGGAACTGGACTCTGGAAACACCATATATTTT.

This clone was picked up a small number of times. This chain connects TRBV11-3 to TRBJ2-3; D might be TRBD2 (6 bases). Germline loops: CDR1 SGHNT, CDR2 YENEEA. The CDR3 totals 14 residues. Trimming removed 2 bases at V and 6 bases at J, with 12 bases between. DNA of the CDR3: TGTGCCAGCAGCTTATGGGGGGATGTGGATACGCAGTATTTT. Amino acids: CASSLWGDVDTQYF.

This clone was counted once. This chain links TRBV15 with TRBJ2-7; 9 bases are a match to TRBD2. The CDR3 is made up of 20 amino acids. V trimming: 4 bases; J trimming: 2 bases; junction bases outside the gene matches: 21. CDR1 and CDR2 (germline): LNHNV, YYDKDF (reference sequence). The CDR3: CATSNSVREPGGRAPYEQYF. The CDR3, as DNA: TGTGCCACCAGCAATTCAGTCCGTGAGCCAGGCGGGAGGGCCCCCTACGAGCAGTACTTC.

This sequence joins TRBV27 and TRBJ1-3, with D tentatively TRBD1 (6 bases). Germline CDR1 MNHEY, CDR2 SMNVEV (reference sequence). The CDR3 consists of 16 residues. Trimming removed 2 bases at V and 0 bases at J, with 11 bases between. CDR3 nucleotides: TGTGCCAGCAGTTTAGCAGGGGCGAGCTCTGGAAACACCATATATTTT. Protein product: CASSLAGASSGNTIYF.

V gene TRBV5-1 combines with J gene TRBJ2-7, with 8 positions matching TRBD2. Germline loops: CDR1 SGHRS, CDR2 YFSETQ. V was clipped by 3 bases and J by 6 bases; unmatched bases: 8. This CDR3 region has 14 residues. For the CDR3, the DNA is TGCGCCAGCAGCTCGGCAAGCGGGAGCCTCGAGCAGTACTTC. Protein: CASSSASGSLEQYF.

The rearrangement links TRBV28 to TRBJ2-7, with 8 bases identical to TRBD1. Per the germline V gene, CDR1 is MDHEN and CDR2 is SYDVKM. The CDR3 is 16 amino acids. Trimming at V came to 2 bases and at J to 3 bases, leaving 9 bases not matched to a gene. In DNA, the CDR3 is TGTGCCAGCAGTTTACTTGGGACAGGCATCGGCTACGAGCAGTACTTC. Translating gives CASSLLGTGIGYEQYF.

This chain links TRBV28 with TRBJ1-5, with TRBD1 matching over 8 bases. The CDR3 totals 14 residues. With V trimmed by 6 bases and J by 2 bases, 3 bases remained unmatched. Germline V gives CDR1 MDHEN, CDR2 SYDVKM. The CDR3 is CASSEDRGNQPQHF. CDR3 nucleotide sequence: TGTGCCAGCAGCGAGGACAGGGGCAATCAGCCCCAGCATTTT.

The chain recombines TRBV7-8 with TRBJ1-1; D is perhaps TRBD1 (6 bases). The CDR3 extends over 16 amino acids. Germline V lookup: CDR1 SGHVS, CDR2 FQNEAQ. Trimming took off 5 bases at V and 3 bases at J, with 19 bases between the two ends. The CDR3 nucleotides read TGTGCCAGCAGCAACAGGGTTCGGGGAATGGACACTGAAGCTTTCTTT. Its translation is CASSNRVRGMDTEAFF.

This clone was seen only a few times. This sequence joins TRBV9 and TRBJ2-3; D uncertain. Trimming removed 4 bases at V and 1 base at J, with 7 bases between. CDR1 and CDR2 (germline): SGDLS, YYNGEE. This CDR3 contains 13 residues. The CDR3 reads CASSRSGTDTQYF. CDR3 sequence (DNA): TGTGCCAGCAGCAGGAGCGGCACAGATACGCAGTATTTT.

The CDR3 is CATRRDRNTEAFF. For the CDR3, the DNA is TGTGCCACTCGCCGGGACAGGAACACTGAAGCTTTCTTT. This chain joins TRBV2 and TRBJ1-1; 7 nucleotides agree with TRBD1. CDR3 length equals 13 residues. With 10 bases clipped from V and 1 base from J, the junction kept 6 bases outside the gene matches. Germline lookup yields CDR1 SNHLY and CDR2 FYNNEI.

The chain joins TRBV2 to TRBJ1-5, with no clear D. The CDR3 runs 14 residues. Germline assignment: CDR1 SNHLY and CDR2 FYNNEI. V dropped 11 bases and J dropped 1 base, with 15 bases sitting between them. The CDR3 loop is CAGSGLGSNQPQHF. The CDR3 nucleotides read TGTGCCGGGAGTGGGTTGGGAAGCAATCAGCCCCAGCATTTT.